The 17 T cell receptor delta chains in this list originate from one sample, sequenced in a study of γδ T cells in repeated Plasmodium falciparum infection (dated by TCRdb to about 2021). For bulk TCR repertoire analysis, Vgamma9/Vdelta2+ and Vdelta2-negative gammadelta T cell populations were flow-sorted out of peripheral blood mononuclear cells. Receptor libraries were prepared by multiplex PCR. This sample was sequenced with an Illumina MiSeq. TCRdb reanalyzed the public reads with the CATT caller, and identical DNA sequences were merged afterwards. The sample data list roughly 93,000 delta-chain clones, and about 1.5% of these were observed just once. Over 8% of the sample is held by the ten biggest clonotypes. Material: gamma-delta T cells from blood. The receptors here all came from a pool of human donors (malaria-infected and uninfected, not separated).

Details on this clone: The amino acid sequence in TCRdb belongs to a much larger clone and departs from this DNA's translation at residue 3, likely a sequencing read error; the sequence shown is translated from the DNA. CDR3 coding DNA: TGTGCCCGTGACACCGTGGGGATTGATTCCTGGGACACCCGACAGATGTTTTTC. Translating it yields CARDTVGIDSWDTRQMFF. The chain employs TRDV2 and TRDJ3; D may be TRDD3 (6 bases). No J segment appears in TCRdb, so it was assigned here by matching the sequence to germline. Germline-derived CDR1 and CDR2 are GEAIGNYY and EKD. This CDR3 is built from 18 residues.

About this clone: The TCRdb record carries a much larger clone's protein, which differs from this DNA's translation at residue 11; a read error is the likely cause, and the protein listed here is the DNA translation. The V call is TRDV1, the J call TRDJ2; 7 bases are shared with TRDD3. This CDR3 is built from 23 residues. CDR1 and CDR2 from the germline V gene are TSWWSYY and QGS. Unmatched junction bases numbered 26, after V lost 2 bases and J lost 2 bases. DNA for the CDR3: TGTGCTCTTGGGGAAAGGTACTTAGGTTTTCACCTTCGGATACGATCCTTGACAGCACAACTCTTCTTT. Its protein product is CALGERYLGFHLRIRSLTAQLFF.

This clone turned up a few times. TCRdb's entry gives the protein of a much larger clone, which mismatches this DNA's translation at residue 14, likely from a read error; the protein reported here is translated from the DNA. The chain uses TRDV2 and TRDJ1; TRDD3 matches 12 bases. As TCRdb names no J gene, one was assigned here on the basis of a DNA match to germline. The germline CDR1 and CDR2 sequences are GEAIGNYY and EKD. The ends lost 6 bases at V and 3 bases at J; junction bases unmatched: 19. The CDR3 contains 19 residues. Here the CDR3 DNA reads TGTGCCTGTCCCTCTTCCACTGGGGGATACACGCCTTACGCCGATAAACTCATCTTT. Residues: CACPSSTGGYTPYADKLIF.

This clone was observed at least ten times. Since a far larger clone is one base different, this is likely a read error. The same CDR3 also results from other DNA sequences found in this sample. The J gene is TRDJ1, the V gene TRDV2, with 7 positions matching TRDD3. This CDR3 contains 18 residues. The V gene's germline CDR1 is GEAIGNYY and CDR2 EKD. Trimming at V came to 0 bases and at J to 0 bases, leaving 12 bases not matched to a gene. In nucleotides, the CDR3 is TGTGCCTGTGACACCTCCACCGGGGGATCACTGTACACCGATAAACTCATCTTT. Translation gives CACDTSTGGSLYTDKLIF.

Comments on this clone: The protein TCRdb gives is from a much larger clone and does not agree with this DNA's translation at residue 6, likely a read error; the protein shown here comes from the DNA. The chain recombines TRDV1 with TRDJ1; possible D gene TRDD3, 5 bases. CDR1 and CDR2 from the germline V gene are TSWWSYY and QGS. Trimming removed 1 base at V and 0 bases at J, with 39 bases between. The CDR3 extends over 25 amino acids. CDR3 sequence reads: CALGERVESTGGIKRSPRYTDKLIF. The CDR3 nucleotides read TGTGCTCTTGGGGAACGCGTCGAGTCTACGGGGGGTATAAAAAGGTCACCTAGATACACCGATAAACTCATCTTT.

In the case of this clone: This probably arose from a read error, given a far larger clone one base away. The same CDR3 arises from other DNA sequences in this sample as well. The CDR3 DNA follows: TGTGCCTGTGACACCATCTGGGAAGCCGATAAACTTATCTTT. Translation: CACDTIWEADKLIF. The V gene corresponds to TRDV2; no J gene was called; the D segment call TRDD3 is taken from the table without a DNA check. The CDR3 runs to 14 residues. Germline CDR1 is GEAIGNYY and CDR2 is EKD.

This clone was seen a few times. TCRdb shows a much larger clone's protein in place of this DNA's translation, and the two differ at residue 3, likely through a read error; the protein shown is translated from the DNA. The V gene is TRDV3, the J gene TRDJ1; tentatively, D is TRDD3 (6 bases). The J gene, left out of TCRdb, was set here by checking the DNA against germline. This CDR3 region has 18 residues. Deletions cut 3 bases from V and 0 bases from J, with 26 bases between. From germline, CDR1 is TVYSNPD and CDR2 GDNSRS (reference sequence). The DNA for the CDR3 is TGTGCCTTAAATTGGAGCTGGGGACTTCACTTGTACACCGATAAACTCATCTTT. Translating gives CALNWSWGLHLYTDKLIF.

This clone was seen more than once but under ten times. Translating this DNA gives a protein that differs at residue 3 from the TCRdb one, which belongs to a much larger clone; a read error is likely, and the protein shown is this translation. The chain has TRDV2 and TRDJ1; D gene ambiguous. The J gene, missing from TCRdb, was assigned here through DNA to germline matching. CDR1 is GEAIGNYY, CDR2 EKD, per germline. The length of the CDR3 is 17 residues. Here the CDR3 DNA reads TGTGCCTATGACACCGCCGGGGTTCTCCGGTACACCGATAAACTCATCTTT. The encoded protein is CAYDTAGVLRYTDKLIF.

This clone was detected only a few times. TCRdb attributes to this sequence the protein of a much larger clone, which differs from the DNA translation at residue 8; a read error is likely, and the protein displayed is translated from the DNA. The chain joins TRDV1 to TRDJ1; 7 bases fit TRDD3. V shed 4 bases and J 2 bases; nucleotides not matched to a gene: 22. The CDR3 extends over 20 amino acids. The germline gives CDR1 TSWWSYY, CDR2 QGS. CDR3 region: CALGGSFCLLMGIVTDKLIF. The CDR3 DNA sequence: TGTGCTCTTGGGGGGTCCTTTTGCCTACTCATGGGGATAGTAACCGATAAACTCATCTTT.

On this clone: For this DNA, TCRdb reports the protein of a much larger clone, which diverges at residue 18, most likely from a read error; the protein presented here is translated directly from the DNA. The V gene call reads TRDV2; no J gene was called; TRDD3, the D gene given by the table, was not confirmed from the DNA. Per the germline V gene, CDR1 is GEAIGNYY and CDR2 is EKD. The CDR3 length is 20 residues. Here the CDR3 reads CACDTVTGGESSWDTRQTFF. For the CDR3, the DNA is TGTGCCTGTGACACCGTGACTGGGGGGGAGAGCTCCTGGGACACCCGACAGACGTTTTTC.

This clone rates as large. Different DNA sequences within this sample yield the same CDR3. The chain is built from TRDV3 and TRDJ4, with 11 bases that match TRDD3. Germline CDR1 TVYSNPD, CDR2 GDNSRS (reference sequence). The CDR3 runs to 15 residues. Trimming removed 0 bases from V and 5 bases from J; junction bases left unmatched: 11. CDR3 DNA: TGTGCCTTTAGTCCAGGCTGGGGGATACTGAGGCCCCTGATCTTT. As protein: CAFSPGWGILRPLIF.

Regarding this clone: The protein recorded in TCRdb matches a much larger clone and deviates from this DNA's translation at residue 17, suggesting a read error; the protein here is obtained by translating the DNA. The rearrangement joins TRDV2 to TRDJ3, with TRDD3 identical over 12 bases. The J gene, left out of TCRdb, was set here by checking the DNA against germline. Germline-derived CDR1 and CDR2 are GEAIGNYY and EKD. The CDR3 has 20 amino acids. The DNA of the CDR3 is TGTGCCTGTGACACCGTGAGGACTGGGGGATACTCCTGGGACACCCGACGGATGTTTTTC. It encodes CACDTVRTGGYSWDTRRMFF.

Only a few counts were recorded for this clone. The protein recorded in TCRdb matches a much larger clone and deviates from this DNA's translation at residue 7, suggesting a read error; the protein here is obtained by translating the DNA. The CDR3 is CACDLVAGRGVLYADKLIF. CDR3 DNA sequence: TGTGCCTGTGACTTAGTCGCTGGAAGAGGGGTTTTGTATGCCGATAAACTCATCTTT. V and J are TRDV2 and TRDJ1; D remains ambiguous. The J gene is not listed in TCRdb, so it was assigned here from a DNA match to germline. The CDR3 is 19 amino acids. The germline V gene encodes CDR1 GEAIGNYY and CDR2 EKD. Trimming cost V 3 bases and J 3 bases, with 28 bases left between them.

This clone was observed a handful of times. A much larger clone is a single base away; this may be a read error. The CDR3 sequence is CALGDLPMMTGGRTAQPFF. CDR3 nucleotides: TGTGCTCTTGGGGACCTTCCTATGATGACTGGGGGAAGGACAGCACAACCCTTCTTT. The V gene call is TRDV1, and the J gene call is absent; the D call of TRDD3 is as the table states it, not checked on the DNA. Germline V gene lookup returns CDR1 TSWWSYY and CDR2 QGS. CDR3 length equals 19 residues.

This clone was counted many times. The V call is TRDV1, the J call TRDJ1, with D perhaps matching TRDD3 (6 bases). TCRdb supplies no J gene; here it was assigned by aligning the nucleotide sequence to germline. The germline V gene has CDR1 TSWWSYY and CDR2 QGS. Trimming pared 0 bases from V and 0 bases from J, leaving 26 bases between. This CDR3 contains 21 residues. CDR3 sequence reads: CALGELTSPIRGGRYTDKLIF. CDR3 nucleotides: TGTGCTCTTGGGGAACTAACCTCCCCTATACGTGGGGGGAGGTACACCGATAAACTCATCTTT.

This clone was seen a handful of times. The protein held in TCRdb is that of a much larger clone and does not match this DNA's translation at residue 11, likely because of a read error; the protein shown is translated from the DNA. The V and J genes are TRDV2 and TRDJ1; D gene unclear. The J gene was missing in TCRdb and was found by matching the end of the DNA to germline. The CDR3 sequence is 14 residues long. Germline CDR1 GEAIGNYY, CDR2 EKD. CDR3 nucleotides: TGTGCCTGTGACACCGTATCGTACACCGATGAACTCATCTTT. It codes for CACDTVSYTDELIF.

There are many counts of this clone. This likely stems from a read error, as it lies one base from a far larger clone. This sample also contains other DNA sequences that code for the same CDR3. The V and J genes are TRDV3 and TRDJ1; 9 positions match TRDD3. Germline V lookup: CDR1 TVYSNPD, CDR2 GDNSRS (reference sequence). V shed 5 bases and J 5 bases; nucleotides not matched to a gene: 18. This CDR3 contains 16 residues. In DNA form, the CDR3 reads TGTGCCGTTTTTGGACTTCGGGGGGATACCCTGGATAAACTCATCTTT. Protein: CAVFGLRGDTLDKLIF.